Following are 32 T cell receptor beta chains from one sample sequenced in a study of T cell responses to AZD1222 COVID-19 vaccine. This table comes from immunoSEQ multiplex PCR, and its TCRdb copy is limited to in-frame clones, with some not included. The sample gives over 70,000 clones, about 85% of which show up once; roughly 21% is in the top ten. The sequencing used peripheral blood, collected on day 0 of AZD1222 vaccination. These receptors all stem from an adult in good health.

The genes are TRBV30 and TRBJ2-3; the D gene is possibly TRBD1 (6 bases). The CDR3 consists of 17 residues. Germline CDR1 and CDR2: GTSNPN and SVGIG (reference sequence). V was shortened by 5 bases and J by 8 bases, with 29 bases between the two germline ends. The CDR3 sequence: CAWANQRAGANRVTQYF. The DNA for the CDR3 is TGTGCCTGGGCTAATCAGAGGGCAGGGGCCAACCGGGTTACGCAGTATTTT.

This clone showed up just once. The genes are TRBV5-1 and TRBJ2-5; 10 nucleotides match TRBD2. The CDR3 contains 15 residues. The V gene's germline CDR1 is SGHRS and CDR2 YFSETQ. Trimming cost V 4 bases and J 2 bases; bases outside gene matches: 5. In DNA, the CDR3 is TGCGCCAGCAGCCATAGCGGGGGGCGGCAAGAGACCCAGTACTTC. Its protein is CASSHSGGRQETQYF.

In nucleotides, the CDR3 is TGTGCCAGCGTGGGGGCCGGGGAGCTGTTTTTT. Its protein product is CASVGAGELFF. The rearrangement links TRBV3-1 (or the pseudogene TRBV3-2) to TRBJ2-2; D possibly matches TRBD1 or TRBD2 (5 bases each). The V gene's germline CDR1 is LGHDT and CDR2 YNNKEL (reference sequence). V was pared by 8 bases and J by 6 bases, with 7 bases between. The CDR3 runs to 11 residues.

The chain is built from TRBV6-6 and TRBJ1-2; 12 nucleotides match TRBD1. Germline-derived CDR1 and CDR2 are MNHNY and SVGAGI (reference sequence). V was pared by 4 bases and J by 5 bases, with 5 bases of the junction left unmatched. The CDR3 runs 15 residues. CDR3 region: CASSSGTGGLYGYTF. In nucleotides, the CDR3 is TGTGCCAGCAGTTCTGGGACAGGGGGCCTGTATGGCTACACCTTC.

This chain uses TRBV10-3 with TRBJ2-6, with TRBD1 matching 9 bases. Germline lookup yields CDR1 ENHRY and CDR2 SYGVKD. CDR3 length: 17 amino acids. V trimming: 0 bases; J trimming: 1 base; junction bases outside the gene matches: 1. The DNA of the CDR3 is TGTGCCATCAGTGAGTCGACAGGGGGGTCTGGGGCCAACGTCCTGACTTTC. Its protein is CAISESTGGSGANVLTF.

The gene calls are TRBV11-3 and TRBJ1-1; a possible D gene is TRBD1 (5 bases). Germline V CDR1 and CDR2: SGHNT, YENEEA. The CDR3 has 13 amino acids. The V and J ends lost 3 bases and 1 base respectively, with 6 bases between them. The CDR3 bases are TGTGCCAGCAGCTTTGGGGCGAACACTGAAGCTTTCTTT. Translated: CASSFGANTEAFF.

This clone was seen a handful of times. CDR3 sequence (DNA): TGCGCCAGCAGTGAGTCGAAGCCCAACACTGAAGCTTTCTTT. It yields the protein CASSESKPNTEAFF. The chain recombines TRBV10-1 with TRBJ1-1, with D uncertain. The germline V gene encodes CDR1 WNHNN and CDR2 SYGVQD (reference sequence). The CDR3 is 14 amino acids. Trimming removed 0 bases at V and 2 bases at J, with 7 bases between.

The V call is TRBV12-5, the J call TRBJ1-5; D gene uncertain. This CDR3 spans 13 amino acids. The V gene lost 6 bases and the J gene lost 3 bases, with 9 bases spanning the gap. The germline V gene has CDR1 LGHNT and CDR2 FRNRAP. DNA of the CDR3: TGTGCTAGTGGGTTAGGCTACAATCAGCCCCAGCATTTT. Its translation is CASGLGYNQPQHF.

The chain uses TRBV10-3 and TRBJ1-3; 8 nucleotides align to TRBD1. Germline lookup yields CDR1 ENHRY and CDR2 SYGVKD. The ends lost 11 bases at V and 0 bases at J; junction bases unmatched: 6. This CDR3 comprises 14 residues. CDR3 protein: CASAGQVSGNTIYF. CDR3 DNA sequence: TGTGCCTCCGCGGGACAGGTCTCTGGAAACACCATATATTTT.

The V call is TRBV7-9, the J call TRBJ2-1; the D gene is possibly TRBD1 (6 bases). V was cut by 5 bases and J by 3 bases, with 11 bases left in between. Germline V gives CDR1 SEHNR, CDR2 FQNEAQ (reference sequence). CDR3 length equals 14 residues. The CDR3 sequence: CASSPSGHYNEQFF. In nucleotides, the CDR3 is TGTGCCAGCAGCCCCTCGGGACACTACAATGAGCAGTTCTTC.

This clone was detected once. The chain is built from TRBV6-5 and TRBJ1-3; D ambiguous. The V end lost 10 bases, the J end lost 0 bases, and 16 bases lay between the germline ends. CDR3 size: 15 residues. CDR1 and CDR2 from the germline V gene are MNHEY and SVGAGI. The CDR3: CATHRRSSSGNTIYF. The CDR3 DNA reads as TGTGCCACCCATCGCAGGTCAAGCTCTGGAAACACCATATATTTT.

The chain couples TRBV7-9 to TRBJ1-2; D call uncertain. Trimming removed 5 bases at V and 7 bases at J, with 23 bases between. The CDR3 is 16 residues long. Per germline, CDR1 SEHNR and CDR2 FQNEAQ (reference sequence). CDR3 residues: CASSTTGLLGRSGYTF. The CDR3 DNA follows: TGTGCCAGCAGCACTACCGGACTCCTTGGTAGATCTGGCTACACCTTC.

This clone appeared once. The genes are TRBV20-1 and TRBJ1-2; D is unclear. The CDR3 has 12 amino acids. V was shortened by 3 bases and J by 6 bases, with 11 bases between the two germline ends. Germline CDR1 DFQATT, CDR2 SNEGSKA (reference sequence). The CDR3 region is CSASLQEDGYTF. Here the CDR3 DNA reads TGCAGTGCTAGTTTGCAGGAGGATGGCTACACCTTC.

J is TRBJ2-1 and V is TRBV4-2; D may be TRBD2 (6 bases). The germline V gene encodes CDR1 LGHNA and CDR2 YNFKEQ. The CDR3 runs 14 residues. Deletions cut 4 bases from V and 6 bases from J, with 13 bases between. CDR3 nucleotide sequence: TGTGCCAGCAGCCCAGGCGGGAATAGCAATGAGCAGTTCTTC. Encoded protein: CASSPGGNSNEQFF.

This clone was seen once. The J gene is TRBJ2-4, the V gene TRBV19; D tentatively fits TRBD1 or TRBD2 (5 bases each). V lost 5 bases to trimming and J lost 5 bases, with 19 bases between them. CDR1 and CDR2 from the germline V gene are LNHDA and SQIVND (reference sequence). The CDR3 has 16 amino acids. CDR3 amino acids: CASSYPSTRGQNIQYF. DNA of the CDR3: TGTGCCAGTAGTTACCCCAGCACAAGGGGACAAAACATTCAGTACTTC.

The chain carries TRBV29-1 and TRBJ2-1; the match to TRBD2 covers 9 bases. The V gene's germline CDR1 is SQVTM and CDR2 ANQGSEA. CDR3 size: 16 residues. J gave up 9 bases and V 8 bases, and 20 bases lay outside the gene matches. CDR3 sequence: CSSRKSSIAGDSEQFF. Written as DNA, the CDR3 is TGCAGCTCCCGCAAATCCTCCATAGCGGGGGACAGTGAGCAGTTCTTC.

This clone was seen a handful of times. This rearrangement joins TRBV27 to TRBJ1-1; D gene uncertain. The V and J ends lost 1 base and 3 bases respectively, with 6 bases between them. Germline V gene data show CDR1 as MNHEY and CDR2 as SMNVEV (reference sequence). The CDR3 spans 13 residues. Here the CDR3 reads CASSLFQDTEAFF. The CDR3 nucleotides are TGTGCCAGCAGTTTATTTCAGGACACTGAAGCTTTCTTT.

This chain links TRBV5-1 with TRBJ1-1; TRBD1 aligns across 8 bases. This CDR3 is 15 amino acids long. CDR1 SGHRS and CDR2 YFSETQ come from the germline V gene. Trimming at V came to 7 bases and at J to 1 base, leaving 9 bases not matched to a gene. For the CDR3, the DNA is TGCGCCAGCGCCCCCAGGGGGCGGCAGAACACTGAAGCTTTCTTT. This gives the protein CASAPRGRQNTEAFF.

The chain is built from TRBV5-1 and TRBJ1-1; 9 bases are a match to TRBD1. The CDR3 loop spans 16 amino acids. The ends lost 0 bases at V and 4 bases at J; junction bases unmatched: 7. Germline lookup yields CDR1 SGHRS and CDR2 YFSETQ. The CDR3 DNA reads TGCGCCAGCAGCTTGGACCCTGCGACAGGGGGCACTGAAGCTTTCTTT. Translated: CASSLDPATGGTEAFF. The variable domain in full, with the rest retrieved from reference TRBV5-1 and TRBJ1-1, is KAGVTQTPRYLIKTRGQQVTLSCSPISGHRSVSWYQQTPGQGLQFLFEYFSETQRNKGNFPGRFSGRQFSNSRSEMNVSTLELGDSALYLCASSLDPATGGTEAFFGQGTRLTVV.

V is TRBV28 and J is TRBJ1-1; no firm D call. The CDR3 is made up of 11 amino acids. Germline values: CDR1 MDHEN, CDR2 SYDVKM. With 7 bases removed from V and 8 bases from J, the gap between germline ends came to 11 bases. The CDR3 bases are TGTGCCAGCATCACCGGTAGGGAAGCTTTCTTT. This sequence encodes CASITGREAFF. Drawing the rest from reference TRBV28 and TRBJ1-1, the complete variable domain is DVKVTQSSRYLVKRTGEKVFLECVQDMDHENMFWYRQDPGLGLRLIYFSYDVKMKEKGDIPEGYSVSREKKERFSLILESASTNQTSMYLCASITGREAFFGQGTRLTVV.

The genes are TRBV5-1 and TRBJ2-2; no definite D call. CDR1 is SGHRS, CDR2 YFSETQ, per germline. Trimming stripped 4 bases from V and 1 base from J, with 8 bases between. The CDR3 spans 14 residues. The DNA of the CDR3 is TGCGCCAGCAGCCAATGGGGGAACACCGGGGAGCTGTTTTTT. Its protein product is CASSQWGNTGELFF.

This clone occurred once. The chain uses TRBV5-4 and TRBJ1-6; D is unresolved. CDR1 and CDR2 (germline): SGHNT, YYREEE (reference sequence). The V and J ends lost 1 base and 10 bases respectively, with 12 bases between them. This CDR3 region has 14 residues. CDR3 amino acids: CASSLWGEESPLHF. The CDR3 nucleotides read TGTGCCAGCAGCTTGTGGGGTGAAGAATCACCCCTCCACTTT.

This chain joins TRBV4-2 and TRBJ2-6; TRBD2 is a possible D gene (5 bases). The CDR3 covers 15 residues. The germline V gene has CDR1 LGHNA and CDR2 YNFKEQ. Trimming left V 2 bases short and J 2 bases short, with 7 bases between. The CDR3 loop reads CASSQSGAGANVLTF. The CDR3 DNA is TGTGCCAGCAGCCAATCCGGGGCTGGGGCCAACGTCCTGACTTTC.

This chain connects TRBV4-1 to TRBJ2-7, with D tentatively TRBD2 (6 bases). CDR1 MGHRA and CDR2 YSYEKL come from the germline V gene. The length of the CDR3 is 15 residues. With 0 bases removed from V and 4 bases from J, the gap between germline ends came to 13 bases. CDR3 sequence reads: CASSQDRRGGYEQYF. The CDR3 nucleotides are TGCGCCAGCAGCCAAGATCGGAGGGGTGGATACGAGCAGTACTTC.

The chain links TRBV19 to TRBJ2-7; 14 bases are shared with TRBD2. The CDR3 is 18 residues long. Looked up from germline, CDR1 is LNHDA and CDR2 is SQIVND (reference sequence). The trim removed 1 base at V and 5 bases at J, leaving 10 bases unmatched. The CDR3 is CASSIGDRTSGRYHEQYF. CDR3 nucleotide sequence: TGTGCCAGTAGTATAGGGGACCGGACTAGCGGGAGGTACCACGAGCAGTACTTC.

This clone was seen a single time. V gene TRBV12-3 or TRBV12-4 combines with J gene TRBJ2-2; D ambiguous. The CDR3 extends over 12 amino acids. Trimming cost V 3 bases and J 3 bases, with 2 bases left between them. The CDR3 DNA follows: TGTGCCAGCAGTTTGGACACCGGGGAGCTGTTTTTT. Protein: CASSLDTGELFF.

The chain recombines TRBV5-5 with TRBJ2-5; 8 bases are shared with TRBD2. V lost 0 bases and J lost 3; bases outside the gene matches: 7. Germline CDR1 is SGHKS and CDR2 is YYEKEE (reference sequence). This CDR3 is built from 16 residues. The CDR3 sequence is CASSLVISGVEETQYF. The CDR3 bases are TGTGCCAGCAGCTTGGTGATTAGCGGGGTAGAAGAGACCCAGTACTTC.

V is TRBV6-9 and J is TRBJ2-1, with TRBD1 matching 8 bases. This CDR3 has 15 residues. The V gene's germline CDR1 is MNHGY and CDR2 SVAAGI. Trimming took 6 bases from V and 0 from J; bases not matched to a gene: 4. CDR3 amino acids: CASSIQGVSYNEQFF. The CDR3 DNA reads TGTGCCAGCAGCATACAGGGGGTCTCCTACAATGAGCAGTTCTTC.

This chain joins TRBV23-1 and TRBJ1-1; no definite D call. TRBV23-1 has ORF status, its function being uncertain. The CDR3 is 14 amino acids. Between the trimmed V and J ends, which lost 1 base and 3 bases, there was a span of 9 bases. The chain's CDR3 is CASSQLGRDTEAFF. The CDR3 DNA is TGCGCCAGCAGTCAATTGGGTCGAGACACTGAAGCTTTCTTT.

V is TRBV7-2 and J is TRBJ2-7; D remains ambiguous. There are 11 residues in the CDR3. V lost 4 bases, J lost 3 bases, and 4 bases lay in between. From germline, CDR1 is SGHTA and CDR2 FQGNSA. The CDR3 is CASSSLYEQYF. CDR3 nucleotide sequence: TGTGCCAGCAGCTCTCTCTACGAGCAGTACTTC.

This clone was recorded once. V is TRBV12-5 and J is TRBJ1-1; D might be TRBD1 (5 bases). Looked up from germline, CDR1 is LGHNT and CDR2 is FRNRAP. This CDR3 region has 14 residues. Trimming cost V 2 bases and J 1 base, with 8 bases left between them. CDR3 nucleotide sequence: TGTGCTAGTGGTTTGTGGCAGGGGAACACTGAAGCTTTCTTT. Translation gives CASGLWQGNTEAFF.

V is TRBV2 and J is TRBJ2-2; tentatively, D is TRBD1 (7 bases). V lost 3 bases and J lost 5, with 13 bases in between. Germline values: CDR1 SNHLY, CDR2 FYNNEI. The CDR3 runs 15 residues. This CDR3 reads CASSDGRGVTGELFF. The DNA of the CDR3 is TGTGCCAGCAGTGATGGCAGGGGGGTTACCGGGGAGCTGTTTTTT.